This entry features one TCR beta chain sequence. This sample is part of a study of preoperative IRX-2 immunotherapy in early breast cancer. As to treatment: preoperative locoregional IRX-2 cytokine immunotherapy. Samples came from a phase Ib trial of preoperative locoregional IRX-2 cytokine immunotherapy. Libraries were prepared by immunoSEQ multiplex PCR; TCRdb keeps only in-frame clonotypes and omits some of them. The sample consists of fewer than 30,000 clones, nearly 90% of them appearing once. Trimming removed 6 bases from V and 6 bases from J, with 12 bases in between. The CDR3 runs to 13 residues. CDR1 and CDR2 from the germline V gene are MNHEY and SVGAGI.

This TCR derives from a human donor with breast cancer. This sequence joins TRBV6-5 and TRBJ2-1, with D maybe TRBD2 (6 bases). Collection of the sample occurred from a patient treated with IRX-2 immunotherapy. CDR3 protein: CASSNLASNEQFF. CDR3 in DNA: TGTGCCAGCAGCAACCTAGCGAGCAATGAGCAGTTCTTC.